This T cell receptor beta chain was obtained from a study of T-cell reconstitution after alpha-beta-depleted transplantation in children. V shed 1 base and J 4 bases; nucleotides not matched to a gene: 5. This CDR3 region has 16 residues. Germline loops: CDR1 SQVTM, CDR2 ANQGSEA. This clonotype was seen a few times. Unique molecular identifiers were used in preparing the TCRbeta library. TCRdb called the PCR reads again in MiXCR, with one record for every CDR3 protein. The table shows roughly 400,000 distinct CDR3 sequences, with about a fifth occurring only once. This chain uses TRBV29-1 with TRBJ2-2; 11 nucleotides match TRBD2. The specimen was PBMCs from the stem cell graft donor, collected from the stem cell graft. The TCR sequence derives from a human donor who donated a stem cell graft to a child with acute myeloid leukemia. The CDR3 DNA follows: TGCAGCGTTGAAGGGCTAGCGGGAGGAATCACCGGGGAGCTGTTTTTT. Translating gives CSVEGLAGGITGELFF.